The 28 T cell receptor beta chains below were found in one sample sequenced in a study of cytomegalovirus exposure and HLA in healthy donors. Primers included in the PCR were 60 Vbeta and 13 Jbeta primers. This table comes from immunoSEQ multiplex PCR, and its TCRdb copy is limited to in-frame clones, with some not included. The repertoire has roughly 160,000 clones, 80% to 90% of them found once; the top ten carry approximately 7%. Sequencing input: PBMCs. These TCRs come from a woman between 25 and 40 years old in good health and CMV-seropositive.

V gene TRBV29-1 combines with J gene TRBJ1-2; tentative D call: TRBD1 (6 bases). V was cut by 3 bases and J by 5 bases, with 19 bases left in between. Germline V gives CDR1 SQVTM, CDR2 ANQGSEA. The length of the CDR3 is 15 residues. DNA of the CDR3: TGCAGCGTTGAGGGTCTGGCAGGGGTCGGGTATGGCTACACCTTC. Protein product: CSVEGLAGVGYGYTF.

This chain uses TRBV19 with TRBJ2-7; D possibly corresponds to TRBD2 (5 bases). The V and J ends lost 3 bases and 5 bases respectively, with 17 bases between them. The CDR3 covers 15 residues. The germline V gene has CDR1 LNHDA and CDR2 SQIVND (reference sequence). CDR3: CASSIDLAPTNEQYF. As DNA, the CDR3 is TGTGCCAGTAGTATTGACCTGGCTCCGACTAACGAGCAGTACTTC.

The chain carries TRBV2 and TRBJ2-7; TRBD2 agrees at 12 bases. V lost 8 bases to trimming and J lost 2 bases; unmatched junction nucleotides: 4. The CDR3 has 14 amino acids. Germline CDR1 is SNHLY and CDR2 is FYNNEI. The CDR3: CASRRTSGAYEQYF. The CDR3 nucleotides read TGTGCCAGCCGTCGGACTAGCGGGGCCTACGAGCAGTACTTC.

This clone was seen more than once but under ten times. The rearrangement uses TRBV5-6 and TRBJ2-3; TRBD1 matches 8 bases. Germline CDR1 is SGHDT and CDR2 is YYEEEE. Trimming removed 4 bases from V and 3 bases from J; junction bases left unmatched: 7. The CDR3 runs 15 residues. The CDR3 here is CASSRTGSATDTQYF. The CDR3 DNA sequence: TGTGCCAGCAGCAGGACAGGGTCCGCGACAGATACGCAGTATTTT.

The V gene is TRBV5-1, the J gene TRBJ1-1; D is ambiguous. CDR3 length: 16 amino acids. Deletions cut 3 bases from V and 5 bases from J, with 20 bases between. CDR1 and CDR2 from the germline V gene are SGHRS and YFSETQ. The CDR3 region has the DNA TGCGCCAGCAGCTCCCCAAATGGCACAGCACGAACTGAAGCTTTCTTT. Amino acids: CASSSPNGTARTEAFF.

The chain joins TRBV15 to TRBJ1-2; no clear D gene. With 0 bases removed from V and 5 bases from J, the gap between germline ends came to 7 bases. This CDR3 contains 13 residues. The germline V gene encodes CDR1 LNHNV and CDR2 YYDKDF (reference sequence). CDR3 bases: TGTGCCACCAGCAGAGAGGGAGGGTATGGCTACACCTTC. Amino acid sequence: CATSREGGYGYTF.

The chain is built from TRBV6-1 and TRBJ1-6; tentatively, D is TRBD1 (5 bases). This CDR3 has 16 residues. V was shortened by 2 bases and J by 8 bases, with 16 bases between the two germline ends. Germline CDR1 is MNHNS and CDR2 is SASEGT. This chain's CDR3 is CASSERAGGGDSPLHF. CDR3 bases: TGTGCCAGCAGTGAAAGAGCGGGTGGGGGTGATTCACCCCTCCACTTT.

This chain uses TRBV5-4 with TRBJ2-7, with 8 bases that match TRBD1. CDR3 length equals 15 residues. Germline CDR1 and CDR2: SGHNT and YYREEE (reference sequence). V trimming: 4 bases; J trimming: 7 bases; junction bases outside the gene matches: 13. The CDR3 is CASSRGTSGGVEQYF. The CDR3 coding sequence is TGTGCCAGCAGCCGCGGGACGTCAGGGGGCGTTGAGCAGTACTTC.

The chain is built from TRBV6-5 and TRBJ1-1, with TRBD1 identical over 10 bases. The CDR3 runs to 15 residues. After removal of 2 bases from V and 5 bases from J, the junction contained 5 bases not matched to a gene. CDR1 and CDR2 (germline): MNHEY, SVGAGI. The CDR3 nucleotides are TGTGCCAGCAGTTACGGGGACAGGGGTGTGACTGAAGCTTTCTTT. It yields the protein CASSYGDRGVTEAFF.

V usage is TRBV2 and J usage is TRBJ1-1, with D perhaps matching TRBD1 (5 bases). This CDR3 contains 13 residues. The germline gives CDR1 SNHLY, CDR2 FYNNEI. Trimming took 6 bases from V and 1 from J, leaving 9 bases between them. CDR3 amino acids: CASRWGENTEAFF. CDR3 in DNA: TGTGCCAGCAGGTGGGGGGAGAACACTGAAGCTTTCTTT. The whole variable domain, remainder taken from reference TRBV2 and TRBJ1-1, is EPEVTQTPSHQVTQMGQEVILRCVPISNHLYFYWYRQILGQKVEFLVSFYNNEISEKSEIFDDQFSVERPDGSNFTLKIRSTKLEDSAMYFCASRWGENTEAFFGQGTRLTVV.

This sequence joins TRBV5-1 and TRBJ1-1; no firm D call. Germline V gene sequence: CDR1 SGHRS, CDR2 YFSETQ. CDR3 length: 13 amino acids. The V end was cut by 4 bases, the J end by 3 bases, with 10 bases between. CDR3 region: CASSRDIYTEAFF. CDR3 coding DNA: TGCGCCAGCAGCCGAGACATTTACACTGAAGCTTTCTTT.

The rearrangement uses TRBV7-9 and TRBJ2-5, with 8 bases matching TRBD1. Germline loops: CDR1 SEHNR, CDR2 FQNEAQ (reference sequence). The CDR3 is made up of 13 amino acids. The V gene end was trimmed by 4 bases and the J gene end by 5 bases; junction bases not matched to a gene: 3. This chain's CDR3 is CASSWTGMETQYF. The CDR3 coding sequence is TGTGCCAGCAGCTGGACAGGGATGGAGACCCAGTACTTC.

The chain has TRBV21-1 and TRBJ2-5; TRBD2 is taken as the D call from the table, unchecked against the DNA. TRBV21-1 constitutes a pseudogene. The CDR3 length is 17 residues. The CDR3: CASSKGTGFLLGETQYF. The CDR3 region has the DNA TGTGCCAGCAGCAAGGGAACGGGGTTTTTGTTGGGAGAGACCCAGTACTTC.

The V call is TRBV11-2, the J call TRBJ1-4; D unresolved. The CDR3 has 15 amino acids. Trimming pared 7 bases from V and 7 bases from J, leaving 19 bases between. Per the germline V gene, CDR1 is SGHAT and CDR2 is FQNNGV. The CDR3 DNA reads TGTGCCAGCAAGCAGGACGCAGCCGGGAGTGAAAAACTGTTTTTT. Translated, it gives CASKQDAAGSEKLFF.

V is TRBV13 and J is TRBJ2-3, with 12 bases that match TRBD2. Unmatched junction bases numbered 4, after V lost 5 bases and J lost 7 bases. This CDR3 spans 14 amino acids. CDR1 is PRHDT and CDR2 is FYEKMQ in the germline V gene (reference sequence). The CDR3 sequence is CASSASGGGNTQYF. For the CDR3, the DNA is TGTGCCAGCAGCGCTAGCGGGGGGGGGAATACGCAGTATTTT.

This clone was observed a single time. This chain connects TRBV11-1 to TRBJ1-1; the D is unclear. Trimming cost V 0 bases and J 1 base, with 9 bases left between them. Germline CDR1 and CDR2: SGHAT and FQDESV (reference sequence). This CDR3 has 15 amino acids. The CDR3 here is CASSLAGEPNTEAFF. CDR3 nucleotide sequence: TGTGCCAGCAGCTTAGCCGGGGAGCCGAACACTGAAGCTTTCTTT.

This chain links TRBV12-2 with TRBJ1-2; TRBD1 reflects the table's D call only, with no check against the DNA. TRBV12-2 is a pseudogene. The CDR3 loop spans 13 amino acids. The CDR3 DNA follows: TGTGCAAGTCGCCCCGGGACAGACTATGGCTACACCTTC. This codes for CASRPGTDYGYTF.

In DNA, the CDR3 is TGTGCCAGCAGTGAAGGGGGGGAGAGGTACGGCTACACCTTC. Amino acids: CASSEGGERYGYTF. This chain uses TRBV2 with TRBJ1-2; weak D call: TRBD1 (5 bases). Per germline, CDR1 SNHLY and CDR2 FYNNEI. The V and J ends lost 1 base and 8 bases respectively, with 14 bases between them. The CDR3 runs to 14 residues.

The chain combines TRBV5-4 with TRBJ2-7, with 9 positions matching TRBD1. The trim removed 1 base at V and 3 bases at J, leaving 5 bases unmatched. This CDR3 region has 15 residues. Germline-derived CDR1 and CDR2 are SGHNT and YYREEE (reference sequence). As DNA, the CDR3 is TGTGCCAGCAGCTTGTTAGGGACAGGGTTCTACGAGCAGTACTTC. It is translated as CASSLLGTGFYEQYF.

To note about this clone: The junction does not match germline at one end; this may be a read error. CDR3 bases: TGTGCCAGCAGCTTAGGGGGGGAAGAGACCCGGTACTTC. The encoded protein is CASSLGGEETRYF. The chain recombines TRBV11-2 with TRBJ2-5; the D gene is possibly TRBD2 (6 bases). CDR3 length equals 13 residues. Germline loops: CDR1 SGHAT, CDR2 FQNNGV.

The chain has TRBV30 and TRBJ2-3, with a possible D match to TRBD2 (5 bases). This CDR3 region has 13 residues. V lost 7 bases and J lost 2, with 13 bases in between. CDR1 and CDR2 from the germline V gene are GTSNPN and SVGIG (reference sequence). The CDR3 bases are TGTGCCTCCTCGGGGTCGTTCACAGATACGCAGTATTTT. Protein: CASSGSFTDTQYF.

The chain joins TRBV9 to TRBJ2-3, with TRBD1 matching 12 bases. The germline gives CDR1 SGDLS, CDR2 YYNGEE. The V gene end was trimmed by 3 bases and the J gene end by 7 bases; junction bases not matched to a gene: 9. This CDR3 region has 16 residues. This CDR3 reads CASSDPPGQGAYTQYF. The CDR3 nucleotides read TGTGCCAGCAGCGACCCTCCGGGACAGGGGGCATATACGCAGTATTTT. Together with reference TRBV9 and TRBJ2-3, the CDR3 gives the full variable domain: DSGVTQTPKHLITATGQRVTLRCSPRSGDLSVYWYQQSLDQGLQFLIQYYNGEERAKGNILERFSAQQFPDLHSELNLSSLELGDSALYFCASSDPPGQGAYTQYFGPGTRLTVL.

This clone was counted only a few times. This sequence joins TRBV10-3 and TRBJ1-4; TRBD1 aligns across 7 bases. The germline CDR1 and CDR2 sequences are ENHRY and SYGVKD. V was clipped by 6 bases and J by 3 bases; unmatched bases: 7. The CDR3 is 15 residues long. The DNA for the CDR3 is TGTGCCATCAGGAGCGACAGGGCGCCTAATGAAAAACTGTTTTTT. Its translation is CAIRSDRAPNEKLFF.

This rearrangement joins TRBV27 to TRBJ2-5; D might be TRBD2 (6 bases). V was trimmed by 3 bases and J by 7 bases, leaving 15 bases between them. This CDR3 is built from 14 residues. Germline V gene data show CDR1 as MNHEY and CDR2 as SMNVEV (reference sequence). CDR3 nucleotides: TGTGCCAGCAGTTTCGGGACCCCCGGGGGGACCCAGTACTTC. This translates into CASSFGTPGGTQYF.

V gene TRBV28 combines with J gene TRBJ2-7; 9 bases are a match to TRBD2. Germline V CDR1 and CDR2: MDHEN, SYDVKM. V was pared by 2 bases and J by 10 bases, with 3 bases of the junction left unmatched. The CDR3 runs to 12 residues. The CDR3 DNA reads TGTGCCAGCAGTTTAAATAGCGGGGGCCAGTACTTC. It codes for CASSLNSGGQYF. The full variable domain, rest sourced from reference TRBV28 and TRBJ2-7, is DVKVTQSSRYLVKRTGEKVFLECVQDMDHENMFWYRQDPGLGLRLIYFSYDVKMKEKGDIPEGYSVSREKKERFSLILESASTNQTSMYLCASSLNSGGQYFGPGTRLTVT.

This chain joins TRBV29-1 and TRBJ2-7; 8 bases map to TRBD1. CDR1 and CDR2 (germline): SQVTM, ANQGSEA. Losses at the gene ends were 7 bases for V and 5 bases for J; bases not matched to a gene: 10. The CDR3 covers 13 residues. The CDR3 region is CSGRGQVNNEQYF. The CDR3 DNA reads TGCAGCGGCCGGGGACAGGTTAACAACGAGCAGTACTTC.

This chain uses TRBV5-4 with TRBJ2-7, with 8 nucleotides matching TRBD2. The CDR3 has 15 amino acids. V lost 4 bases and J lost 2; bases outside the gene matches: 8. The V gene's germline CDR1 is SGHNT and CDR2 YYREEE (reference sequence). The CDR3 nucleotides are TGTGCCAGCAGCGGGACGGGGGGGCTTGCCTACGAGCAGTACTTC. As protein: CASSGTGGLAYEQYF.

This clone is a singleton in its sample. V usage is TRBV2 and J usage is TRBJ1-1, with D perhaps matching TRBD1 (6 bases). The V and J ends lost 8 bases and 0 bases respectively, with 10 bases between them. The CDR3 covers 13 residues. In germline, CDR1 is SNHLY, CDR2 FYNNEI. CDR3 sequence reads: CASSGEMNTEAFF. The CDR3 DNA is TGTGCCAGCTCAGGGGAGATGAACACTGAAGCTTTCTTT.